This is a list of T cell receptor beta chains from one sample in a study of blood T cells in healthy people across ages. TCRdb ran MiXCR on the 5' RACE reads and lists one entry per CDR3 protein. This table has hundreds of thousands of distinct CDR3 sequences, about a third appearing once. Sequenced sample: blood. These receptors were taken from a woman older than 75 in good health. Each CDR3 is given with its conserved first and last residue. The D gene is left open where the match is weak. For some rows the clone size is stated as once, few or many, or as a class when expanded; others skip it.

v_gene: TRBV15; j_gene: TRBJ1-1; abundance: few; d_gene: -; CDR3nt: TGTGCCACCAGCAGAGATCTATCGGCGACAGCCTATGAAGCTTTCTTT; CDR3aa: CATSRDLSATAYEAFF
v_gene: TRBV7-2; j_gene: TRBJ2-1; abundance: many; d_gene: -; CDR3nt: TGTGCCAGCAGCTTCTCATATTCCTACAATGAGCAGTTCTTC; CDR3aa: CASSFSYSYNEQFF
v_gene: TRBV15; j_gene: TRBJ2-4; abundance: many; d_gene: TRBD2; CDR3nt: TGTGCCACCAGCAGAACGGGGGGGAACCAAAACATTCAGTACTTC; CDR3aa: CATSRTGGNQNIQYF
v_gene: TRBV20-1; j_gene: TRBJ1-1; abundance: -; d_gene: -; CDR3nt: TGCAGTGCTAGTAGGGGAAAGGTGACTGAAGCTTTCTTT; CDR3aa: CSASRGKVTEAFF
v_gene: TRBV5-6; j_gene: TRBJ2-1; abundance: many; d_gene: -; CDR3nt: TGTGCCAGCACGCAGTGGGGGTCTGCCTACAATGAGCAGTTCTTC; CDR3aa: CASTQWGSAYNEQFF
v_gene: TRBV30; j_gene: TRBJ2-1; abundance: -; d_gene: -; CDR3nt: TGTGCCTGGAGTGTTTGGGGAAGCGAGCAGTTCTTC; CDR3aa: CAWSVWGSEQFF
v_gene: TRBV29-1; j_gene: TRBJ1-6; abundance: many; d_gene: TRBD1; CDR3nt: TGCAGCGTGGCCGGGACAGATAATTCACCCCTCCACTTT; CDR3aa: CSVAGTDNSPLHF
v_gene: TRBV20-1; j_gene: TRBJ2-5; abundance: -; d_gene: TRBD2; CDR3nt: TGCAGTGCCGATCGACTAGCGGGGGGGAAATATAATGAGCAGTACTTC; CDR3aa: CSADRLAGGKYNEQYF
v_gene: TRBV7-9; j_gene: TRBJ2-1; abundance: many; d_gene: -; CDR3nt: TGTGCCAGCAGCTTAAGTATCCCCGGGCCCCTAGGCCCTGAGCAGTTCTTC; CDR3aa: CASSLSIPGPLGPEQFF
v_gene: TRBV7-3; j_gene: TRBJ2-7; abundance: many; d_gene: TRBD2; CDR3nt: TGTGCCAGCAGCGGGGCAGGGACTAGCGGGGGCGAGCAGTACTTC; CDR3aa: CASSGAGTSGGEQYF
v_gene: TRBV5-1; j_gene: TRBJ1-2; abundance: few; d_gene: -; CDR3nt: TGCGCCAGCAGCTCGGGGAGGGAGGGCTATGGCTACACCTTC; CDR3aa: CASSSGREGYGYTF
v_gene: TRBV28; j_gene: TRBJ1-2; abundance: few; d_gene: TRBD1; CDR3nt: TGTGCCAGCAGTGACCACAGGGGGATCTCTGGCTACACCTTC; CDR3aa: CASSDHRGISGYTF
v_gene: TRBV9; j_gene: TRBJ1-2; abundance: many; d_gene: -; CDR3nt: TGTGCCAGCAGCGCCCTCCGCGGGAACCAGGGGGGCTACACCTTC; CDR3aa: CASSALRGNQGGYTF
v_gene: TRBV7-8; j_gene: TRBJ2-7; abundance: many; d_gene: -; CDR3nt: TGTGCCAGCAGCTTAGGTGGTGTTGGCGGTAACGAGCAGTACTTC; CDR3aa: CASSLGGVGGNEQYF
v_gene: TRBV11-2; j_gene: TRBJ2-3; abundance: -; d_gene: -; CDR3nt: TGTGCCAGCGTCGCTGGGTGGCCAAGCACAGATACGCAGTATTTT; CDR3aa: CASVAGWPSTDTQYF
v_gene: TRBV6-5; j_gene: TRBJ2-1; abundance: many; d_gene: -; CDR3nt: TGTGCCAGCAGAAGGACCGTGGATGAGCAGTTCTTC; CDR3aa: CASRRTVDEQFF
v_gene: TRBV6-2/TRBV6-3; j_gene: TRBJ1-1; abundance: -; d_gene: TRBD1; CDR3nt: TGTGCCACCACCCCTGGGACAGGGGGCGTTATGTCCGAAGCTTTCTTT; CDR3aa: CATTPGTGGVMSEAFF
v_gene: TRBV4-2; j_gene: TRBJ2-6; abundance: many; d_gene: -; CDR3nt: TGTGCCAGCACTATTTCCGGGACCTCTGGGGCCAACGTCCTGACTTTC; CDR3aa: CASTISGTSGANVLTF
v_gene: TRBV7-2; j_gene: TRBJ2-7; abundance: many; d_gene: TRBD2; CDR3nt: TGTGCCAGCAGCTCGACTAGCGGGGGCTACGAGCAGTACTTC; CDR3aa: CASSSTSGGYEQYF
v_gene: TRBV6-5; j_gene: TRBJ1-6; abundance: many; d_gene: -; CDR3nt: TGTGCCAGCACTCCGTCACAGGCTTATAATTCACCCCTCCACTTT; CDR3aa: CASTPSQAYNSPLHF